This is a list of T cell receptor beta chains from one sample in a study of T cells in Graves' hyperthyroidism and ophthalmopathy. TCRdb recomputed calls from the multiplex PCR reads with MiXCR, one row per CDR3 protein. The data hold just under 750,000 distinct CDR3 sequences, with roughly 32% observed a single time. Sequences were obtained from blood. The receptors originated from a woman aged 40 to 50 with Graves' hyperthyroidism. The CDR3 runs from the conserved cysteine through the conserved F or W. D genes are given only for firm matches. Rows may omit the clone size; those that give it use once, few, many or a size class.

>few|TRBJ2-7|TRBV7-9|TRBD1
CASSANWTGDSYEQYF
TGTGCCAGCAGCGCCAATTGGACAGGGGACTCCTACGAGCAGTACTTC
>.|TRBJ1-1|TRBV4-2|.
CASSLSRDGAPEAFF
TGTGCCAGCAGCCTATCCCGGGACGGCGCGCCTGAAGCTTTCTTT
>few|TRBJ1-2|TRBV2|TRBD1
CASSKDRAPGYTF
TGTGCCAGCAGCAAAGACAGGGCCCCTGGCTACACCTTC
>many|TRBJ1-1|TRBV5-4|.
CASSLYPTGNTEAFF
TGTGCCAGCAGCTTATACCCGACGGGGAACACTGAAGCTTTCTTT
>many|TRBJ2-7|TRBV20-1|.
CSASTGGRTYEQYF
TGCAGTGCATCGACCGGGGGCCGGACCTACGAGCAGTACTTC
>.|TRBJ1-2|TRBV4-2|.
CASSQDLWGTNYGYTF
TGTGCCAGCAGCCAAGATCTATGGGGGACTAACTATGGCTACACCTTC
>many|TRBJ2-7|TRBV10-1|.
CASSETVPTYEQYF
TGCGCCAGCAGTGAGACAGTCCCGACCTACGAGCAGTACTTC
>.|TRBJ1-1|TRBV19|.
CASSRTEEAFF
TGTGCCAGCAGCCGGACGGAGGAAGCTTTCTTT
>many|TRBJ2-7|TRBV19|TRBD2
CASTNQTSSSYEQYF
TGTGCCAGTACCAATCAGACTAGCAGCTCCTACGAGCAGTACTTC
>.|TRBJ1-1|TRBV14|.
CASSQGRFGNAEAFF
TGTGCCAGCAGCCAAGGCAGATTCGGAAACGCTGAAGCTTTCTTT
>.|TRBJ1-3|TRBV6-6|.
CASSYKVSSGNTIYF
TGTGCCAGCAGTTACAAGGTCTCCTCTGGAAACACCATATATTTT
>many|TRBJ1-4|TRBV12-3/TRBV12-4|.
CASSLFRLTRLFF
TGTGCCAGCAGTTTATTTCGGCTTACCCGACTGTTTTTT
>few|TRBJ2-1|TRBV7-2|TRBD2
CASSLGVVGGVEQFF
TGTGCCAGCAGCTTAGGTGTGGTCGGGGGGGTTGAGCAGTTCTTC
>.|TRBJ2-7|TRBV7-9|TRBD1
CASSWRGQGAEEQYF
TGTGCCAGCAGCTGGAGGGGACAGGGGGCAGAAGAGCAGTACTTC
>.|TRBJ1-1|TRBV7-2|.
CASSLMVGWSTEAFF
TGTGCCAGCAGCTTAATGGTGGGATGGAGCACTGAAGCTTTCTTT
>.|TRBJ2-7|TRBV28|TRBD1
CASRRTGLGAEQYF
TGTGCCAGCAGGCGGACAGGCCTGGGGGCCGAGCAGTACTTC
>.|TRBJ2-1|TRBV15|TRBD1
CATSRDPGQKAYNEQFF
TGTGCCACCAGCAGAGATCCGGGACAGAAAGCCTACAATGAGCAGTTCTTC
>few|TRBJ1-1|TRBV24-1|.
CATRQGLNTEAFF
TGTGCCACCAGACAGGGTTTGAACACTGAAGCTTTCTTT
>many|TRBJ1-2|TRBV29-1|.
CSVDELGRTSF
TGCAGCGTTGATGAGCTTGGCAGGACATCCTTC
>.|TRBJ2-1|TRBV6-5|.
CASSYIRRRGEQFF
TGTGCCAGCAGTTACATCAGGCGGAGGGGTGAGCAGTTCTTC
>.|TRBJ1-1|TRBV12-3/TRBV12-4|.
CASSLKVMNTEAFF
TGTGCCAGCAGTCTAAAAGTCATGAACACTGAAGCTTTCTTT
>.|TRBJ1-6|TRBV28|TRBD1
CASSFQGDNSPLHF
TGTGCCAGCAGTTTTCAGGGGGACAATTCACCCCTCCACTTT
>.|TRBJ1-6|TRBV27|.
CASSFLFGGNSPLHF
TGTGCCAGCAGTTTTCTATTCGGTGGCAATTCACCCCTCCACTTT
>.|TRBJ2-5|TRBV7-7|TRBD2
CASSFTSGGQGQTQYF
TGTGCTAGCAGCTTTACTAGCGGGGGGCAAGGCCAGACCCAGTACTTC
>.|TRBJ2-2|TRBV7-2|TRBD1
CASSTDRPFTGELFF
TGTGCCAGCAGCACGGACAGGCCCTTTACCGGGGAGCTGTTTTTT
>.|TRBJ1-1|TRBV20-1|.
CSVWANTEAFF
TGCAGTGTTTGGGCGAACACTGAAGCTTTCTTT
>.|TRBJ2-4|TRBV19|TRBD2
CASNGLAAVQYF
TGTGCCAGTAACGGACTAGCGGCCGTCCAGTACTTC
>many|TRBJ1-4|TRBV5-1|.
CASSLTGNEKLFF
TGTGCCAGCAGTTTGACTGGTAATGAAAAACTGTTTTTT
>.|TRBJ2-5|TRBV7-2|TRBD1
CASSHGRTGGTRETQYF
TGTGCCAGCAGCCACGGAAGGACAGGGGGGACGAGAGAGACCCAGTACTTC
>many|TRBJ1-2|TRBV14|.
CASSQVDYGYTF
TGTGCCAGCAGCCAAGTCGACTATGGCTACACCTTC
>once|TRBJ2-7|TRBV29-1|.
CSVISGMGRYEQYF
TGCAGCGTCATATCAGGGATGGGGAGATACGAGCAGTACTTC
>many|TRBJ2-7|TRBV6-4|.
CAITSPTTYEQYF
TGTGCCATCACATCCCCGACGACTTACGAGCAGTACTTC
>.|TRBJ1-6|TRBV19|.
CASSPGPLHF
TGTGCCAGTAGTCCGGGACCCCTCCACTTT
>many|TRBJ2-2|TRBV15|.
CATSRDPPSYAGTGELFF
TGTGCCACCAGCAGAGATCCTCCCTCATACGCAGGGACCGGGGAGCTGTTTTTT
>.|TRBJ2-2|TRBV5-1|.
CASRGAGSTGELFF
TGCGCCAGCAGAGGGGCAGGGTCCACCGGGGAGCTGTTTTTT
>few|TRBJ1-3|TRBV28|TRBD1
CASSPNRGRGNTIYF
TGTGCCAGCAGTCCAAACAGGGGAAGGGGAAACACCATATATTTT
>many|TRBJ1-3|TRBV7-3|.
CASSLDSYSGNTIYF
TGTGCCAGCAGCTTGGACAGTTACTCTGGAAACACCATATATTTT
>many|TRBJ1-2|TRBV7-9|TRBD1
CASSSTGVGGYTF
TGTGCCAGCAGCTCCACAGGGGTTGGTGGCTACACCTTC
>few|TRBJ1-5|TRBV19|.
CASSPQEGTNQPQHF
TGTGCCAGTAGTCCGCAGGAGGGCACCAATCAGCCCCAGCATTTT
>many|TRBJ1-1|TRBV6-4|.
CASTRELGATEAFF
TGTGCCAGCACGCGGGAACTTGGGGCCACTGAAGCTTTCTTT
>many|TRBJ2-7|TRBV10-3|.
CAISDTPGHEQYF
TGTGCCATCAGCGACACGCCCGGCCACGAGCAGTACTTC